The clone carrying this T cell receptor (beta chain) has a single count. The antigen remains undetermined. The data were obtained in a study of CD8+ T cells in alopecia areata. Study-level information: The protocol delivered tofacitinib for 6 to 18 months, then withdrew it for 6 months.

RNA was extracted and reverse transcribed into cDNA as the sequencing template. Repertoires were generated with immunoSEQ multiplex PCR, while TCRdb's copy carries only in-frame clones and drops some. The sample yields 100,000 to 140,000 clones, roughly 84% seen once. Deletions cut 5 bases from V and 6 bases from J, with 11 bases between. Germline assignment: CDR1 SEHNR and CDR2 FQNEAQ (reference sequence). The CDR3 runs 14 residues. Whole-study results and caveats: Scalp clonality, together with expanded CD8+ clones among the top 100, fell significantly with tofacitinib.

Treatment specified: oral pan-JAK inhibitor, 5-10 mg twice daily. The source material was CD8+ T cells sorted from blood, sampled at week 24, from a patient treated with tofacitinib. The chain is built from TRBV7-9 and TRBJ1-6, with TRBD1 as a possible D gene (5 bases). The TCR comes from a human donor with alopecia areata. The CDR3 DNA is TGTGCCAGCAGCCAGGGACGACTTAATTCACCCCTCCACTTT. Protein product: CASSQGRLNSPLHF.